What follows describes a single T cell receptor beta chain. No antigen is known for it. Trimming cost V 6 bases and J 1 base, with 18 bases left between them. The CDR3 is 15 amino acids. From germline, CDR1 is GTSNPN and CDR2 SVGIG (reference sequence). These data are taken from a study of cytomegalovirus exposure and HLA in healthy donors. Whole-study results and caveats: In an earlier analysis, productive rearrangement rates for most beta V segments clustered near 90% or 30%.

In the PCR, 60 Vbeta and 13 Jbeta primers were used. Produced via immunoSEQ multiplex PCR; TCRdb's table is partial and in-frame only. The sample has 100,000 or so clones; about four fifths are singletons. This TCR came from a woman in her thirties or forties in good health and CMV-seronegative. Material: PBMCs. The V call is TRBV30, the J call TRBJ1-1, with a weak D call TRBD1 (5 bases). The CDR3 loop is CACNSVQGGNTEAFF. CDR3 bases: TGTGCCTGCAATTCCGTGCAGGGAGGGAACACTGAAGCTTTCTTT.